What follows are 11 T cell receptor beta chains derived from one specimen sequenced in a study of CD8+ T cells in alopecia areata. Once RNA had been extracted, it was reverse transcribed into cDNA to act as the sequencing template. Produced via immunoSEQ multiplex PCR; TCRdb's table is partial and in-frame only. This sample has around 140,000 clones, with approximately 50% found just once. Sequencing used CD4+ T cells sorted from blood, obtained at week 0. The receptors were sampled from a human donor with alopecia areata.

This clone was detected a few times. J is TRBJ1-1 and V is TRBV11-2; D perhaps matches TRBD1 (6 bases). This CDR3 is 14 amino acids long. Germline V CDR1 and CDR2: SGHAT, FQNNGV. V was shortened by 5 bases and J by 6 bases, with 16 bases between the two germline ends. CDR3: CASSTYWGGAEAFF. CDR3 nucleotide sequence: TGTGCCAGCAGCACCTACTGGGGGGGCGCTGAAGCTTTCTTT. The entire variable domain, with the rest obtained from reference TRBV11-2 and TRBJ1-1, is as follows: EAGVAQSPRYKIIEKRQSVAFWCNPISGHATLYWYQQILGQGPKLLIQFQNNGVVDDSQLPKDRFSAERLKGVDSTLKIQPAKLEDSAVYLCASSTYWGGAEAFFGQGTRLTVV.

This rearrangement joins TRBV29-1 to TRBJ1-2, with TRBD1 identical over 9 bases. With 7 bases clipped from V and 7 bases from J, the junction kept 13 bases outside the gene matches. CDR1 is SQVTM, CDR2 ANQGSEA, per germline. This CDR3 region has 14 residues. The CDR3 spells CSASQGQGTGGYTF. Here the CDR3 DNA reads TGCAGCGCCTCTCAGGGACAGGGCACGGGTGGCTACACCTTC.

The chain employs TRBV5-1 and TRBJ2-3, with no clear D. Looked up from germline, CDR1 is SGHRS and CDR2 is YFSETQ. Trimming took off 2 bases at V and 5 bases at J, with 12 bases between the two ends. The CDR3 totals 14 residues. The CDR3 spells CASSLPVSGDTQYF. The CDR3 DNA is TGCGCCAGCAGCTTACCAGTTAGTGGAGATACGCAGTATTTT. The full variable domain, rest sourced from reference TRBV5-1 and TRBJ2-3, is KAGVTQTPRYLIKTRGQQVTLSCSPISGHRSVSWYQQTPGQGLQFLFEYFSETQRNKGNFPGRFSGRQFSNSRSEMNVSTLELGDSALYLCASSLPVSGDTQYFGPGTRLTVL.

Comment on this clone: The sample has other DNA sequences that encode this CDR3 too. V is TRBV29-1 and J is TRBJ2-5; TRBD2 aligns across 12 bases. The junction had 4 bases not matched to a gene; V was cut back by 6 bases and J by 2 bases. Germline loops: CDR1 SQVTM, CDR2 ANQGSEA. The CDR3 is 14 residues long. The CDR3 spells CSVSLAGGQETQYF. The CDR3 bases are TGCAGCGTCAGTCTAGCGGGAGGGCAAGAGACCCAGTACTTC.

This clone showed up just a few times. V gene TRBV29-1 combines with J gene TRBJ2-5; TRBD2 might be the D (6 bases). The CDR3 contains 12 residues. CDR1 is SQVTM and CDR2 is ANQGSEA in the germline V gene. Trimming removed 7 bases at V and 3 bases at J, with 12 bases between. The CDR3 here is CSGHGGKETQYF. In DNA, the CDR3 is TGCAGCGGTCATGGGGGGAAAGAGACCCAGTACTTC.

This chain connects TRBV28 to TRBJ2-4; D could derive from TRBD1 or TRBD2 (5 bases each). CDR3 length equals 16 residues. The V gene lost 2 bases and the J gene lost 9 bases, with 20 bases spanning the gap. Germline V lookup: CDR1 MDHEN, CDR2 SYDVKM. The DNA for the CDR3 is TGTGCCAGCAGTTTAAGTGTCGGGTCCTTTGGGGGCATTCAGTACTTC. Its protein product is CASSLSVGSFGGIQYF.

Only a few counts were recorded for this clone. The J gene is TRBJ2-3, the V gene TRBV29-1; the D call may be TRBD1 or TRBD2 (6 bases each). This CDR3 region has 13 residues. CDR1 is SQVTM, CDR2 ANQGSEA, per germline. Trimming removed 6 bases from V and 0 bases from J, with 10 bases in between. This CDR3 is CSVGGGSTDTQYF. The CDR3, as DNA: TGCAGCGTGGGGGGCGGGAGCACAGATACGCAGTATTTT.

This clone was observed a single time. The chain couples TRBV11-2 to TRBJ2-7, with TRBD1 matching over 7 bases. V lost 3 bases, J lost 6 bases, and 8 bases stayed unmatched. The CDR3 is 14 residues long. Germline CDR1 reads SGHAT; CDR2 reads FQNNGV. The CDR3 reads CASSFRGLLIEQYF. In DNA, the CDR3 is TGTGCCAGCAGCTTTAGGGGGCTCCTTATCGAGCAGTACTTC.

This clone was recorded only once. The CDR3: CASSLGDRGTYEQYF. The CDR3 DNA reads as TGTGCCAGCAGCTTAGGGGACAGGGGCACCTACGAGCAGTACTTC. The chain uses TRBV7-2 and TRBJ2-7; 10 bases map to TRBD1. V was pared by 1 base and J by 2 bases, with 2 bases of the junction left unmatched. Per germline, CDR1 SGHTA and CDR2 FQGNSA. The CDR3 consists of 15 residues.

This clone has only a few counts. This chain joins TRBV9 and TRBJ2-1; 8 bases map to TRBD2. J gave up 1 base and V 0 bases, and 6 bases lay outside the gene matches. Per the germline V gene, CDR1 is SGDLS and CDR2 is YYNGEE. The length of the CDR3 is 17 residues. The CDR3 spells CASSVGLGGRSYNEQFF. The CDR3 DNA sequence: TGTGCCAGCAGCGTAGGACTTGGCGGGAGGTCCTACAATGAGCAGTTCTTC.

This clone has just a few counts. Compared with germline, one end of the junction differs, possibly owing to a read error. This rearrangement joins TRBV4-2 to TRBJ2-6; maybe TRBD2 (6 bases). The CDR3 contains 18 residues. Germline V gene lookup returns CDR1 LGHNA and CDR2 YNFKEQ. CDR3 coding DNA: TGTGCCAGCAGCCAAGATGAGGAGGGGAGCTCTGTGGCCAACGTCCTGACTTTC. Translation gives CASSQDEEGSSVANVLTF.